The table lists the clone carrying this T cell receptor (beta chain) with a few counts. CDR1 and CDR2 (germline): SGHNT, YENEEA. The germline V and J ends were trimmed by 0 bases and 6 bases, with 5 bases remaining between them. The CDR3 covers 12 residues. This specimen belongs to a study of neoadjuvant anti-PD-1 for oral cavity cancer. Profiled with immunoSEQ multiplex PCR; TCRdb holds only in-frame clones, not every one. There are 16,000 or so clones in the sample; around two thirds occur only once, and about 2.4% lies in the top ten. The chain combines TRBV11-3 with TRBJ1-1; D is uncertain. This sequence originates from a person between 40 and 80 years old with oral cavity squamous cell carcinoma. The sequencing here drew on PBMCs, taken before nivolumab (anti-PD-1) treatment. The CDR3 here is CASSLDGPEAFF. CDR3 DNA: TGTGCCAGCAGCTTAGATGGGCCTGAAGCTTTCTTT.